Here is one T cell receptor (beta chain) with its context. The antigen it recognizes is unknown. It has no much larger one-base neighbor in the sample; base qualities were not kept. From the cysteine up to the phenylalanine, the CDR3 has a length of 15 residues. Just CDR3 DNA is preserved here, 45 bases in frame from base 1. In the germline V gene, CDR1 corresponds to MGHRA and CDR2 to YSYEKL. V was cut back by 4 bases and J by 4 bases, leaving a gap of 11 bases between them. The sample originates from a study of radiotherapy plus CTLA-4 blockade in lung cancer (dated by TCRdb to between 2018 and 2020). In the study overall: Objective responses were observed in about a sixth of enrolled patients, and disease control was achieved in less than 40%. Findings and caveats that apply to the study as a whole: The strongest predictors of response were reported to be early dynamic shifts in blood T cell clones along with a rise in serum interferon-beta following radiation. After treatment with radiotherapy and ipilimumab, TCR clones that came from tumors expanded in the peripheral blood.

The library was produced with the immunoSEQ multiplex PCR assay. Sourced from immuneACCESS, this table was stored by TCRdb with only in-frame sequences that have V and J called. A share of the clones is absent; for the studies checked, an unresolved V gene accounts for under half, and the remainder has no known explanation. Counted in this sample were more than 100,000 clones; over 80% of them appeared once. Approximately 7.2% of the sample is taken by the ten largest. The study tested focal radiation therapy combined with CTLA-4 blockade (ipilimumab) in patients with chemo-refractory metastatic non-small-cell lung cancer.

This receptor chain uses TRBV4-1 and TRBJ2-6, and the D gene may be TRBD2, 6 bases matching. The sequencing here drew on peripheral blood, taken from a patient treated with radiotherapy plus ipilimumab. The clonotype was recovered from a human donor with non-small cell lung cancer that progressed on radiotherapy plus ipilimumab. The nucleotides read TGCGCCAGCAGCCTCGGGGAGGCCGGGGCCAACGTCCTGACTTTC. It codes for CASSLGEAGANVLTF.